Listed here is a single TCR beta chain. The antigen remains undetermined. This sample is drawn from a study of blood T cells in healthy people across ages. The overall study: Capture via template switching afforded approximately one barcoded beta molecule per two T cells. Study-level findings and limits: Underestimates were what the diversity estimates from one million T cells were considered to be.

Sample-barcoded 5' priming and a J-beta primer mix drove a second PCR of roughly 6 to 12 cycles. Template switching added a 12-random-nucleotide identifier to every cDNA molecule. MiXCR, applied by TCRdb to the 5' RACE reads, yields one record per CDR3 protein. In the table there are about 1,500,000 distinct CDR3 sequences, 42% of which are singletons. The draw of peripheral blood yielded ten milliliters from each donor. V lost 6 bases and J 6 bases, leaving 15 bases between the germline ends. The CDR3 runs to 13 residues. Germline V gives CDR1 ENHRY, CDR2 SYGVKD. This chain connects TRBV10-3 to TRBJ2-7; tentatively, D is TRBD2 (5 bases). Sample: blood. This clonotype was obtained from a woman aged 18-30 years in good health. CDR3 amino acids: CAIRKLESGEQYF. CDR3 in DNA: TGTGCCATCAGGAAACTAGAGTCCGGCGAGCAGTACTTC.